This entry concerns a single TCR beta chain. These data originate in a study of T cells in Graves' hyperthyroidism and ophthalmopathy. Patients having uncontrolled infection, another autoimmune disease, pregnancy or lactation were not included. Template material for amplifying TCR beta CDR3 regions consisted of RNA transcripts. Researchers ran a first-round RT-PCR on the TCR CDR3 using the HTBI primer set. TCRdb reprocessed the multiplex PCR reads via MiXCR and lists one record per CDR3 protein. The sample has more than 600,000 distinct CDR3 sequences; approximately 16% are singletons. V was cut by 0 bases and J by 0 bases, with 11 bases left in between. The CDR3 runs 15 residues. Germline V gene data show CDR1 as DFQATT and CDR2 as SNEGSKA (reference sequence).

The chain couples TRBV20-1 to TRBJ1-2; D is uncertain. Sequencing used blood. This sequence was found in a man aged 18 to 35 with Graves' hyperthyroidism. CDR3 DNA: TGCAGTGCTAGAGACCTCCTGACAACTAACTATGGCTACACCTTC. Protein sequence: CSARDLLTTNYGYTF.